This T cell receptor beta chain stems from a study of blood T cells in healthy people across ages. Then a second PCR, running roughly 7 to 11 cycles, was carried out with a sample-barcoded 5' primer and a J-beta primer mix. TCRdb reprocessed the 5' RACE reads via MiXCR and lists one record per CDR3 protein. The table shows around 1,000,000 distinct CDR3 sequences, with about two fifths occurring only once. This clonotype occurred a few times. CDR1 and CDR2 (germline): SGHVS, FQNEAQ. The CDR3 loop spans 16 amino acids. V lost 4 bases to trimming and J lost 2 bases; unmatched junction nucleotides: 11. Sequenced input: blood. The sequence derives from a man aged 18 to 30 in good health. The chain has TRBV7-8 and TRBJ2-7; TRBD1 aligns across 7 bases. The CDR3 spells CASSSNLDRAPYEQYF. The CDR3 DNA sequence: TGTGCCAGCAGCTCCAATCTTGACAGGGCCCCCTACGAGCAGTACTTC.